This record looks at one TCR beta chain sequence and its context. TCRdb's table, derived via immunoSEQ multiplex PCR, lists solely in-frame clones and lacks some. Counted here are about 160,000 clones, roughly 94% occurring once; the ten biggest clones make up 8.5%. The data originate from a study of control samples from healthy donors and cancer patients. Germline-derived CDR1 and CDR2 are SGHRS and YFSETQ. This CDR3 is 15 amino acids long. V dropped 0 bases and J dropped 6; count of bases not matched to a gene: 5. The sequencing sample was made of blood. The source is a woman aged 40 to 49 in good health. The rearrangement uses TRBV5-1 and TRBJ1-4; 7 nucleotides match TRBD1. CDR3 residues: CASSLEGGGYEKLFF. DNA of the CDR3: TGCGCCAGCAGCTTGGAAGGGGGCGGGTATGAAAAACTGTTTTTT. The full variable domain, rest sourced from reference TRBV5-1 and TRBJ1-4, is KAGVTQTPRYLIKTRGQQVTLSCSPISGHRSVSWYQQTPGQGLQFLFEYFSETQRNKGNFPGRFSGRQFSNSRSEMNVSTLELGDSALYLCASSLEGGGYEKLFFGSGTQLSVL.